This is a list of T cell receptor beta chains from one sample in a study of cytomegalovirus exposure and HLA in healthy donors. The method was immunoSEQ multiplex PCR; TCRdb's version includes in-frame clones alone and lacks a portion of them. The sample lists fewer than 200,000 clones, roughly nine tenths occurring once. The specimen sequenced was PBMCs. All receptors come from a woman aged 30 to 39 in good health and CMV-seronegative. Each CDR3 is given without its conserved first and last residue.

TRBV5-1	TRBJ2-1	ASSSPNEQF
TRBV7-9	TRBJ2-7	ASSNIDRGPLYEQY
TRBV5-6	TRBJ1-2	ASSRRTERTHGYT
TRBV10-3	TRBJ2-1	AMSGAGFNEQF
TRBV27	TRBJ1-2	ASSLGQGLNYGYT
TRBV6-1	TRBJ2-7	ASSSYSGTGDEQY
TRBV9	TRBJ1-3	ASSVAALDRGNTIY
TRBV5-1	TRBJ2-7	ASSLVASGVTYEQY
TRBV27	TRBJ1-2	ASGPRNYGYT
TRBV5-1	TRBJ2-5	ASRFSSGLQETQY
TRBV9	TRBJ2-3	ASSVGSSGSSDTQY
TRBV7-2	TRBJ1-5	ASSLRGNQPQH
TRBV11-2	TRBJ2-7	ASSAPAVEWEQY
TRBV28	TRBJ2-7	ASSLERQGSHEQY
TRBV5-1	TRBJ2-7	ASSLTRDEQY
TRBV7-6	TRBJ1-1	ASSLGGSRGFGNTEAF
TRBV5-4	TRBJ2-1	ASSVTSGGVAEQF
TRBV6-5	TRBJ1-1	ASSYRDRINTEAF
TRBV5-1	TRBJ1-1	ASSDDGVAEAF
TRBV6-4	TRBJ2-1	ASSAGGYNEQF
TRBV11-2	TRBJ2-1	ASSLSGGDYNEQF
TRBV6-1	TRBJ2-2	ASSEGGQGKGRLF